This TCR beta chain appears in the sequencing data of a study of blood T cell repertoires in COVID-19. Turning to the study itself: Both acute and convalescent COVID-19 samples were obtained from the United States, Italy and Spain.

Clones were sequenced by immunoSEQ multiplex PCR, and TCRdb holds only the in-frame ones, with some missing. The table has some 110,000 clones, around 77% seen once. The clonotype comes from a man in his sixties with active or convalescent COVID-19. Sequenced input: peripheral blood.

CDR3 nucleotides: TGTGCCAGTAGTATAGATGGGAAGACGGGGAATATGGAGACCCAGTACTTC. Its protein product is CASSIDGKTGNMETQYF. The chain is built from TRBV19 and TRBJ2-5, with TRBD2 as a possible D gene (5 bases). Trimming cost V 0 bases and J 5 bases, with 19 bases left between them. Germline assignment: CDR1 LNHDA and CDR2 SQIVND (reference sequence). The CDR3 is 17 residues long.